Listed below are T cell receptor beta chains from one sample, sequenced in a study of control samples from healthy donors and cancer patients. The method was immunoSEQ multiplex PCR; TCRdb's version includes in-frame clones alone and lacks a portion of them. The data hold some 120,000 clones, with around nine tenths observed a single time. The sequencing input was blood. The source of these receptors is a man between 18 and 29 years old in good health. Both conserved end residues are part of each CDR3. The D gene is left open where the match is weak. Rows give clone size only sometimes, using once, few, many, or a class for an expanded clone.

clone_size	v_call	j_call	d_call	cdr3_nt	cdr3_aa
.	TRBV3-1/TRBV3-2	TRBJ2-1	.	TGTGCCAGCAGCCATAGGGGGGCCAACAATGAGCAGTTCTTC	CASSHRGANNEQFF
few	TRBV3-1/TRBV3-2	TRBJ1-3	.	TGTGCCAGCAGCCAAGCAGGGGCACGGGGAGGTTTTGGAAACACCATATATTTT	CASSQAGARGGFGNTIYF
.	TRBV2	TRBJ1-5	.	TGTGCCAGCAGCCCCCCGGTTTTGGAGCCTAGCAATCAGCCCCAGCATTTT	CASSPPVLEPSNQPQHF
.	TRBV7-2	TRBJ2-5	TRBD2	TGTGCCAGCAGCTCTCGACTAGCGGGGAACCAAGAGACCCAGTACTTC	CASSSRLAGNQETQYF
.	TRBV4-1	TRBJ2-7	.	TGCGCCAGCAGCCAAGAGCTTACGGGGCAGTATGAGCAGTACTTC	CASSQELTGQYEQYF
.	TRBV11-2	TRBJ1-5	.	TGTGCCAGCAGCTTCGACAGGCTCTCGACCCAGCATTTT	CASSFDRLSTQHF
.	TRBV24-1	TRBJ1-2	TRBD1	TGTGCCACCAGTGAGGGGACAGGGTCCCCTGGCTACACCTTC	CATSEGTGSPGYTF
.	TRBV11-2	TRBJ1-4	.	TGTGCCAGCAGCGTAGAGGGCGGTTCTAATGAAAAACTGTTTTTT	CASSVEGGSNEKLFF
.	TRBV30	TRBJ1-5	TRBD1	TGTGCCTGGAGTACAGGGGGCTCGCAGCCCCAGCATTTT	CAWSTGGSQPQHF
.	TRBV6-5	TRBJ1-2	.	TGTGCCAGCAGTTACCAGGGGTACGGTGGCTACACCTTC	CASSYQGYGGYTF
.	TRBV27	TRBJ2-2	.	TGTGCCAGCAGTTCCCCAATCTTCGGGGAGCTGTTTTTT	CASSSPIFGELFF
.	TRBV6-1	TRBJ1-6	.	TGTGCCAGCAGTGAGGGGACCCTAAACTATAATTCACCCCTCCACTTT	CASSEGTLNYNSPLHF
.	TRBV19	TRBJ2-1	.	TGTGCCAGTAGTACGCAGGGGGGCGACTACAATGAGCAGTTCTTC	CASSTQGGDYNEQFF
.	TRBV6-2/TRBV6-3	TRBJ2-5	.	TGTGCCAGCAGCCGGTTTTACACGTCAGAGACCCAGTACTTC	CASSRFYTSETQYF
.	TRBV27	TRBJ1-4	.	TGTGCCAGCAGCCTTGGCGGACAGCATAATGAAAAACTGTTTTTT	CASSLGGQHNEKLFF
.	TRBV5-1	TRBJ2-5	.	TGCGCCAGCAGCGTGAACAGGGTCGAGACCCAGTACTTC	CASSVNRVETQYF
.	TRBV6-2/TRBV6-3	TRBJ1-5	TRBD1	TGTGCCAGCAGCGGGACAGGGAGCAATCAGCCCCAGCATTTT	CASSGTGSNQPQHF
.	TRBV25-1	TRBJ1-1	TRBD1	TGTGCCAGCAGCCCCGGTGTGGCAGGGGGCAAACCTTTCTTT	CASSPGVAGGKPFF
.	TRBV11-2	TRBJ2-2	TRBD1	TGTGCCAGCAGCTCCCGGGACAGAGGCACCGGGGAGCTGTTTTTT	CASSSRDRGTGELFF
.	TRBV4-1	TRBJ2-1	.	TGCGCCAGCAGCCAAGATCCGCTTCTATATGGCAATGAGCAGTTCTTC	CASSQDPLLYGNEQFF
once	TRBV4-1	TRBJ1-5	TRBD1	TGCGCCAGCAGTTCCGTTGGGACAGGGGTTGTCGGCAATCAGCCCCAGCATTTT	CASSSVGTGVVGNQPQHF
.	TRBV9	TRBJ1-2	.	TGTGCCAGCAGCGTAGAGTGGGGGGCCCGATTTGGCTACACCTTC	CASSVEWGARFGYTF
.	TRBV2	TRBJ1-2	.	TGTGCCAGCAGTGAATCGGCCGAAGTCTATGGCTACACCTTC	CASSESAEVYGYTF
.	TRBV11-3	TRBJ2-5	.	TGTGCCAGCAGCTTGGATTGGGAGACCCAGTACTTC	CASSLDWETQYF
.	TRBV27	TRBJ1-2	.	TGTGCCAGCAGTTTAAGTCCAGGTCCCTATGGCTACACCTTC	CASSLSPGPYGYTF
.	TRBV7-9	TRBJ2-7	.	TGTGCCAGCGCCGGGGGCGGAAGTCAGGGCGAGCAGTACTTC	CASAGGGSQGEQYF
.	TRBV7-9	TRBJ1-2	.	TGTGCCAGCAGCTTAGCCCGGGGCAGCTACACCTTC	CASSLARGSYTF
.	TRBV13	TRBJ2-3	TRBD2	TGTGCCAGCAGCCTAACTAGCGGGCCTAGCACAGATACGCAGTATTTT	CASSLTSGPSTDTQYF
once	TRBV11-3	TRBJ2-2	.	TGTGCCAGCAGCTTAGCCCCTGTTTTGGCGAACACCGGGGAGCTGTTTTTT	CASSLAPVLANTGELFF
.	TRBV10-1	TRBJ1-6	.	TGCGCCAGCAGTGGTCACAGCTCGGGAAATTCACCCCTCCACTTT	CASSGHSSGNSPLHF
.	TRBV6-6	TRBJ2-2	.	TGTGCCAGCAGTCCCAGTTTAGCGTTAAGCAGCGGGGAGCTGTTTTTT	CASSPSLALSSGELFF
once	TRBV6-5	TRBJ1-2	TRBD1	TGTGCCAGCAGACCAGGGGGCTATGGCTACACCTTC	CASRPGGYGYTF
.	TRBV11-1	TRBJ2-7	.	TGTGCCAGCAGCGCTACAGGGACTTACGAGCAGTACTTC	CASSATGTYEQYF
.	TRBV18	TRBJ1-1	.	TGTGCCAGCTCACCACCGGCGGCTGCCATGGAAGCTTTCTTT	CASSPPAAAMEAFF
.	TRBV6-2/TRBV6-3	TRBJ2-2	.	TGTGCCAGCAGTTACGGGGTTACGAGCGGGGAGCTGTTTTTT	CASSYGVTSGELFF
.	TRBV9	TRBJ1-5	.	TGTGCCAGCAGTGCGGACAACAATCAGCCCCAGCATTTT	CASSADNNQPQHF
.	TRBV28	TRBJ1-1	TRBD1	TGTGCCAGCAGGACAGGACAGGGTCAAGCATTGAACACTGAAGCTTTCTTT	CASRTGQGQALNTEAFF
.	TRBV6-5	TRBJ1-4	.	TGTGCCAGCACCCTTTGGGACTCGACTAATGAAAAACTGTTTTTT	CASTLWDSTNEKLFF
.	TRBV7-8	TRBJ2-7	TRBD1	TGTGCCAGCAGCAACGGTCGGACAGGGAGCTCCTACGAGCAGTACTTC	CASSNGRTGSSYEQYF
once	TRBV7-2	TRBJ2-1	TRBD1	TGTGCCAGCAGCTTAGCTGAGGGGGCGCACAATGAGCAGTTCTTC	CASSLAEGAHNEQFF
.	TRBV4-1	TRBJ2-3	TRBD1	TGCGCCAGCAGCCTGCTGGGACAGGGCACAGATACGCAGTATTTT	CASSLLGQGTDTQYF
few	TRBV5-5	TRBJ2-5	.	TGTGCCAGCAGCTTGTATACAGGGATGGGGGAGACCCAGTACTTC	CASSLYTGMGETQYF
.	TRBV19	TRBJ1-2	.	TGTGCCAGTAGGAAAACCGAATTATCGAGCATCCGTGGCTACACCTTC	CASRKTELSSIRGYTF
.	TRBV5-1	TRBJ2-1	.	TGCGCCAGCAGCTTGGTTCAGGGGAACAATGAGCAGTTCTTC	CASSLVQGNNEQFF
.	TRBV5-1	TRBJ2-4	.	TGCGCCAGCAGTCACGAGGGGGGATCAGACATTCAGTACTTC	CASSHEGGSDIQYF
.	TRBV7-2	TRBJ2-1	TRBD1	TGTGCCAGCAGCCCAGGGGGCCCTGAGCAGTTCTTC	CASSPGGPEQFF